This TCR beta chain was sequenced for a study of response to subunit inactivated influenza vaccine (dated by TCRdb to the late 2010s). In the study overall: Deep quantitative T cell receptor repertoire profiling was used in the study to track responses to a trivalent subunit inactivated influenza vaccine. What the work shows at the level of the full study, not this receptor alone: According to the authors, only a limited number of new T cells may be recruited by each seasonal influenza vaccination.

From the cysteine up to the phenylalanine, the CDR3 has a length of 16 residues. CDR3 DNA only is kept here, 48 bases in frame from base 1. V loses 1 base, J loses 0 bases, and the germline ends lie 10 bases apart. Concerning this clonotype: Its binding antigen is unknown. No quality values exist for individual bases; no much larger clone is one base distant.

Library preparation was by RT-PCR. Sequencing relied on an Illumina HiSeq 2500. TCRdb reworked the public reads: Q25 trimming with fastp, MiXCR clone assembly, productive beta chains retained. CDR3 protein sequences are deduplicated, and each keeps its most common genes and DNA. The table for this sample lists fewer than 600,000 distinct CDR3 sequences; around 7.7% of them were counted only once. The top ten clonotypes cover about an eighth of the sample. Source: PBMCs from blood, taken roughly 24 months after vaccination. This receptor was identified in a man between 50 and 75 years old who received an inactivated influenza vaccine. Donor details come from another sample of the same person, matched by shared clones. The chain was built from TRBV12-3 or TRBV12-4 and TRBJ1-5; no D segment can be confidently identified. The CDR3 protein is CASSLEGRYSNQPQHF. The DNA sequence is TGTGCCAGCAGTTTAGAAGGACGGTATAGCAATCAGCCCCAGCATTTT.